The 19 T cell receptor beta chains below all came from one sample that was sequenced in a study of cytomegalovirus exposure and HLA in healthy donors. 13 Jbeta primers and 60 Vbeta primers were used for the PCR. Some clones are missing from TCRdb's copy, which holds only in-frame ones; the method was immunoSEQ multiplex PCR. The sample yields 110,000 to 150,000 clones, approximately 80% seen once. Sequencing was done on a sample of PBMCs. These receptors were collected from a male donor in good health and CMV-seronegative.

The gene calls are TRBV27 and TRBJ2-1, with D unresolved. V lost 4 bases and J 6 bases, leaving 7 bases between the germline ends. CDR1 and CDR2 (germline): MNHEY, SMNVEV (reference sequence). This CDR3 has 12 residues. The CDR3 is CASSSQFNEQFF. CDR3 DNA: TGTGCCAGCAGTTCCCAGTTCAATGAGCAGTTCTTC.

This clone was recorded only once. The V call is TRBV20-1, the J call TRBJ1-2; perhaps TRBD1 as D (5 bases). The CDR3 has 11 amino acids. Germline CDR1 reads DFQATT; CDR2 reads SNEGSKA (reference sequence). Trimming pared 7 bases from V and 4 bases from J, leaving 10 bases between. The DNA for the CDR3 is TGCAGTGTCAGAGACAGCTATGGCTACACCTTC. It codes for CSVRDSYGYTF.

This rearrangement joins TRBV6-5 to TRBJ2-1; D is possibly TRBD2 (6 bases). V lost 8 bases, J lost 3 bases, and 11 bases lay in between. The CDR3 has 13 residues. CDR1 and CDR2 from the germline V gene are MNHEY and SVGAGI. The CDR3 sequence: CASRWGDYNEQFF. DNA of the CDR3: TGTGCCAGCCGATGGGGGGACTACAATGAGCAGTTCTTC.

The gene calls are TRBV4-2 and TRBJ1-2; possible D gene TRBD1, 5 bases. Between the trimmed V and J ends, which lost 1 base and 2 bases, there was a span of 8 bases. The germline gives CDR1 LGHNA, CDR2 YNFKEQ. The CDR3 sequence is 14 residues long. CDR3 DNA sequence: TGTGCCAGCAGCCAAGCAGGGAACAACTATGGCTACACCTTC. It codes for CASSQAGNNYGYTF.

This clone was seen a handful of times. The chain joins TRBV14 to TRBJ1-1; weak D call: TRBD1 (5 bases). CDR3 size: 11 residues. The germline V and J ends were trimmed by 5 bases and 7 bases, with 8 bases remaining between them. Per the germline V gene, CDR1 is SGHDN and CDR2 is FVKESK. The CDR3 loop reads CASSGRGEAFF. The CDR3 DNA sequence: TGTGCCAGCAGCGGAAGGGGTGAAGCTTTCTTT.

With regard to this clone: At one boundary the junction diverges from the germline segment, which might be a read error. The chain links TRBV7-7 to TRBJ2-2; TRBD2 agrees at 7 bases. This CDR3 spans 15 amino acids. Germline-derived CDR1 and CDR2 are SSHAT and FNYEAQ (reference sequence). Here the CDR3 DNA reads TGTGCTAGCAGCTTAGCTGGCGGGAGCACCGGGGAGCTGTTTTTT. As protein: CASSLAGGSTGELFF.

The chain links TRBV7-6 to TRBJ2-5, with 8 positions matching TRBD2. The CDR3 has 15 residues. The germline V gene has CDR1 SGHVS and CDR2 FNYEAQ. V gave up 5 bases and J gave up 9 bases; unmatched junction bases: 14. The CDR3 nucleotides are TGTGCCAGCAGCCCCCGGGCCAGCGGGGGAATTGCCCAGTACTTC. Protein product: CASSPRASGGIAQYF. Full variable domain (missing parts from reference TRBV7-6 and TRBJ2-5): GAGVSQSPRYKVTKRGQDVALRCDPISGHVSLYWYRQALGQGPEFLTYFNYEAQQDKSGLPNDRFSAERPEGSISTLTIQRTEQRDSAMYRCASSPRASGGIAQYFGPGTRLLVL.

The CDR3 nucleotides read TGTGCCAGCAGGTGGGAGGGCCTCAACGAGCAGTACTTC. Translating gives CASRWEGLNEQYF. The chain couples TRBV6-1 to TRBJ2-7, with 7 bases identical to TRBD2. Germline loops: CDR1 MNHNS, CDR2 SASEGT. V trimming: 6 bases; J trimming: 5 bases; junction bases outside the gene matches: 7. The CDR3 is 13 residues long.

This clone was observed a few times. The chain couples TRBV4-2 to TRBJ1-6; perhaps TRBD1 as D (5 bases). The V end was cut by 0 bases, the J end by 6 bases, with 15 bases between. Germline lookup yields CDR1 LGHNA and CDR2 YNFKEQ. There are 17 residues in the CDR3. The CDR3 DNA sequence: TGTGCCAGCAGCCAAGAAACGGCCAGGGCCCTTAATTCACCCCTCCACTTT. As protein: CASSQETARALNSPLHF.

The chain is built from TRBV14 and TRBJ2-2, with TRBD2 as a possible D gene (6 bases). Germline values: CDR1 SGHDN, CDR2 FVKESK. V was clipped by 4 bases and J by 4 bases, with 13 bases between them. This CDR3 has 15 amino acids. Written as DNA, the CDR3 is TGTGCCAGCAGCCGACAAAGCGGGCCCACCGGGGAGCTGTTTTTT. It specifies CASSRQSGPTGELFF.

The J gene is TRBJ1-1, the V gene TRBV7-6; maybe TRBD1 (5 bases). V was cut by 5 bases and J by 0 bases, with 10 bases left in between. Germline values: CDR1 SGHVS, CDR2 FNYEAQ. This CDR3 has 14 residues. The CDR3 loop reads CASSPGILNTEAFF. The CDR3 region has the DNA TGTGCCAGCAGCCCAGGGATACTGAACACTGAAGCTTTCTTT.

The chain is built from TRBV15 and TRBJ2-1, with 9 bases that match TRBD2. In germline, CDR1 is LNHNV, CDR2 YYDKDF (reference sequence). There are 18 residues in the CDR3. V lost 0 bases to trimming and J lost 6 bases; unmatched junction nucleotides: 12. The CDR3 region is CATSRDYVAGGPVNEQFF. In nucleotides, the CDR3 is TGTGCCACCAGCAGAGATTATGTGGCGGGGGGGCCAGTCAATGAGCAGTTCTTC. The variable domain in full, with the rest retrieved from reference TRBV15 and TRBJ2-1, is DAMVIQNPRYQVTQFGKPVTLSCSQTLNHNVMYWYQQKSSQAPKLLFHYYDKDFNNEADTPDNFQSRRPNTSFCFLDIRSPGLGDTAMYLCATSRDYVAGGPVNEQFFGPGTRLTVL.

The chain combines TRBV7-3 with TRBJ2-1, with D possibly being TRBD2 (5 bases). Germline values: CDR1 SGHTA, CDR2 FQGTGA. This CDR3 has 15 amino acids. V was trimmed by 2 bases and J by 0 bases, leaving 8 bases between them. CDR3 residues: CASSLGAASYNEQFF. As DNA, the CDR3 is TGTGCCAGCAGCTTAGGAGCGGCCTCCTACAATGAGCAGTTCTTC.

With regard to this clone: Mismatch with germline at one junction end may stem from a read error. The chain has TRBV7-8 and TRBJ2-6, with a tentative D call TRBD2 (5 bases). Germline V gene lookup returns CDR1 SGHVS and CDR2 FQNEAQ. The CDR3 totals 16 residues. The CDR3 region is CASSPTTELEANGLTF. CDR3 coding DNA: TGTGCCAGCAGCCCAACGACCGAACTAGAGGCCAACGGCCTGACTTTC.

This chain links TRBV11-2 with TRBJ1-2; D is ambiguous. Germline V gives CDR1 SGHAT, CDR2 FQNNGV. This CDR3 has 13 residues. V shed 4 bases and J shed 4 bases, with 10 bases lying between them. The CDR3 nucleotides read TGTGCCAGCAGCTCCGGGGAGACCTATGGCTACACCTTC. This gives the protein CASSSGETYGYTF.

With regard to this clone: At the DNA level, this CDR3 is encoded by other sequences in the same sample as well. The chain is built from TRBV5-1 and TRBJ2-1; D is undetermined. The CDR3 consists of 12 residues. V dropped 1 base and J dropped 6 bases, with 5 bases sitting between them. Per germline, CDR1 SGHRS and CDR2 YFSETQ. In DNA, the CDR3 is TGCGCCAGCAGCTTGTCAGTCAATGAGCAGTTCTTC. It yields the protein CASSLSVNEQFF.

The chain uses TRBV4-3 and TRBJ2-3; possibly TRBD2 for D (5 bases). The germline V gene encodes CDR1 LGHNA and CDR2 YSLEER. This CDR3 is built from 15 residues. V was clipped by 7 bases and J by 1 base, with 15 bases between them. The CDR3 DNA sequence: TGCGCCAGCATGTTCCTCTACGGGGGCACAGATACGCAGTATTTT. Translating gives CASMFLYGGTDTQYF.

The sample holds a few counts of this clone. The rearrangement joins TRBV5-4 to TRBJ2-3; 7 positions agree with TRBD2. V trimming: 2 bases; J trimming: 8 bases; junction bases outside the gene matches: 11. The length of the CDR3 is 15 residues. Germline V gene sequence: CDR1 SGHNT, CDR2 YYREEE (reference sequence). The CDR3 DNA follows: TGTGCCAGCAGCTTAACTAGCGATCGACCCGGTACGCAGTATTTT. This encodes CASSLTSDRPGTQYF.

The genes are TRBV29-1 and TRBJ2-5; D is perhaps TRBD2 (6 bases). V lost 6 bases and J 1 base, leaving 21 bases between the germline ends. The CDR3 is made up of 16 amino acids. Germline values: CDR1 SQVTM, CDR2 ANQGSEA. CDR3 protein: CSVARGGWGLQETQYF. CDR3 bases: TGCAGCGTGGCTAGGGGAGGATGGGGTCTCCAAGAGACCCAGTACTTC.